This T cell receptor (beta chain) was identified during a study of cytomegalovirus exposure and HLA in healthy donors (dated by TCRdb to the late 2010s). Study-level background: In an earlier analysis of roughly 590 of the donors, 276 Gb of sequence data and about 110 million unique TCR beta sequences from 150 million to 200 million T cells were reported. To predict cytomegalovirus infection status, the study brought together high-throughput TCR immunosequencing, statistical association of individual TCRs with disease status, and machine learning. Genome-wide SNP genotypes for about 60% of the roughly 700 donors were used in a later genetic analysis, which treated that subset as a discovery cohort. Of the roughly 410 genotyped donors, roughly 80% were placed in the genetic ancestry cluster associated with self-reported Caucasian donors. An early release covering roughly 600 HLA-typed donors comprised about 290 gigabases of sequencing data and approximately 85 million unique TCR sequences. On average, roughly 250,000 unique TCR beta nucleotide sequences were sequenced per donor among 398 genotyped donors of the cohort, with roughly 20% of those sequences being non-productive. In addition to the first cohort of 650 to 750 subjects, a separate validation cohort of approximately 120 different subjects was used. In the later analysis, no new phenotypic data were used to find candidate immune exposures; instead, reliance was placed on TCR beta sequences and their occurrence across donors. Donor age, sex, ethnicity and CMV serostatus were compiled alongside the repertoire data. Four to six DR-DQ haplotypes were handled as single units for association and clustering, since linkage in the cohort was strong. The study profiled the T cell repertoires of under 700 subjects by immunosequencing and related them to cytomegalovirus serostatus. Every repertoire in the discovery cohort had been generated on one and the same sequencing platform. An earlier analysis of a few hundred of the donors applied high-throughput TCR beta sequencing to assess whether each TCR beta V gene segment acted as functional or pseudogenic. HLA typing covered class I and class II loci at four-digit resolution. The number of donors typed differed by locus, with roughly 620-640 for A, B, C, DRB1 and DQB1, 522 for DQA1, 600 to 610 for DPA1, and 400 to 490 for DPB1. A later analysis re-examined previously published TCR beta repertoires from 610 or so donors and added high-resolution HLA genotyping to investigate patterns of TCR occurrence. The study aimed to test whether signatures of past pathogen exposure could be identified by cataloging public T cell receptors.

Study-level results and caveats: Because HLA typing was unavailable for some donors at each locus, only the typed subset was used in association tests. According to a later analysis, parvovirus B19, influenza, CMV and Epstein-Barr virus appeared linked to several top co-occurrence clusters. Presence/absence analyses assumed roughly uniform sequencing depth across donors, an assumption that may not hold. According to a later genetic analysis, donors in an Asian-associated ancestry cluster had fewer N-insertions in productive TCRs than the roughly 670-donor mean. Compared with equally common non-associated chains, HLA-associated TCR beta chains in a later analysis were more clonally expanded and had lower generation probabilities. In this cohort, only TCR beta chains were sequenced, and detectable features were limited by the absence of alpha or paired-chain data. V-gene and J-gene trimming of TCR beta chains was associated with a missense DCLRE1C variant in a later genetic analysis, and the association was replicated in an independent cohort. Specific HLA alleles were associated with 16,951 TCR beta sequences at a false discovery rate of 0.05 in a later analysis. It was suggested by the authors that the approach could potentially be generalized to other disease states and immunological phenotypes. When HLA alleles, especially DR and DQ, strongly co-occurred, TCR associations were difficult to assign to individual alleles. Linkage disequilibrium might explain the correlated functional status among segregating V segments, but an unknown experimental factor could not be ruled out. The earlier analysis of a few hundred of the donors excluded approximately 15 rarely observed V segments, including chromosome 9 orphons, because counts were too low. According to a later analysis, TCR association rates differed among HLA loci, with DRB1 alleles showing the most associated TCRs and HLA-C alleles showing the fewest. Immune exposure information for the cohort was limited to CMV serostatus. The classifier was reported to diagnose cytomegalovirus status with high specificity and sensitivity in both the original and validation cohorts. A further reported finding was that TCR beta sequences accurately predicted the HLA-A and HLA-B alleles for most subjects in the first cohort. In the study, some 180 TCR beta chains were listed as associated with cytomegalovirus. In an earlier analysis of about 550 of the donors, most TCR beta V segments were observed in productive rearrangements about 90% or about 30% of the time, broadly matching IMGT annotations. Most TCR sequences were seen in very few donors, while some public TCRs were found in many individuals. Three of the identified cytomegalovirus-associated TCR beta chains were confirmed in vitro to be specific for cytomegalovirus antigens. In a later analysis, most CMV-associated TCR beta chains were found to appear HLA-restricted, with HLA associations seemingly driven largely by CMV exposure. A group of highly shared sequence variants was considered likely to be a technical artifact of the sequencing pipeline.

The cohort comprised some 730 healthy bone marrow donors. All cohort members were sampled while nominally healthy, although unrecorded immune exposures were likely present. The donor tested CMV seropositive and was one of the 289 seropositive cohort members. Each donor provided a peripheral blood sample, and peripheral blood mononuclear cells were used for TCR beta sequencing. The Qiagen DNeasy Blood Extraction Kit was used to extract genomic DNA from the blood cell samples. Libraries were prepared through the immunoSEQ multiplex PCR assay. A mixture of 60 forward primers for TCR Vbeta segments and 13 reverse primers for TCR Jbeta segments was used in the multiplex PCR. The CDR3 region of rearranged TCR beta genes was amplified from genomic DNA with a multiplex PCR assay. Amplified TCR beta libraries were sequenced as 87-base-pair reads on the Illumina HiSeq System. Processing in the source paper ran as follows. A later analysis counted about 80 million unique TCR beta chains across the approximately 700 repertoires, and 9 million to 14 million of these chains were shared by at least two donors. To remove PCR and sequencing errors, raw reads were error-corrected and collapsed into unique sequences using a nearest-neighbor algorithm that merged closely related sequences. CDR3 sequences were aligned to IMGT reference sequences to assign V, D and J gene segments. Each retained sequence needed at least a six-nucleotide match to both a V gene segment and a J gene segment. A rearrangement counted as productive if the CDR3 had no stop codons and remained in frame with V and J, and every other rearrangement counted as non-productive. CDR3 was defined by IMGT convention, running from the second conserved V-encoded cysteine to the conserved J-encoded phenylalanine. The earlier analysis of some 540 of the donors excluded any sequence lacking an unambiguous match to a single V gene segment. An earlier analysis of about 590 of the donors classified V segments as functional when productive rearrangements were above 56.7% and as segregating when the standard deviation between donors was above 5%. A statistical classification framework was built to diagnose cytomegalovirus status from the catalog of TCR beta chain sequences. In a later analysis, TCR nucleotide sequences were compared against IMGT/GENE-DB human TR gene sequences so that V and J genes could be assigned. A later analysis assigned CDR3 sequences and most-parsimonious VDJ recombination scenarios with the TCRdist pipeline. In a later analysis, each TCR beta chain was defined by its CDR3 amino acid sequence together with its V-gene family, and reads lacking a unique V-gene family were excluded. In a later analysis, 450 to 600 highly shared, low-generation-probability nucleotide sequences were removed to address suspected cross-contamination and a sequencing artifact. A later analysis calculated a clonal expansion index for each public chain from normalized within-repertoire ranks of inferred template counts. A later analysis computed generation probabilities with a VDJ recombination model fitted to out-of-frame rearrangements, and checked the results against IGoR. In a later analysis, TCR-TCR, TCR-HLA and TCR-CMV co-occurrence was scored with hypergeometric tests, and a repertoire-size bias correction was applied to TCR pairs. To estimate false discovery rates, a later analysis permuted the HLA or CMV assignments 20 times. In a later analysis, co-occurring TCRs were grouped using DBSCAN, and TCRdist sequence similarity was added for clustering within HLA-allele-positive subsets. Repertoires with fewer than 30,000 or more than 120,000 public chains were left out of co-occurrence clustering, as were about five repertoires with anomalous nucleotide sharing. TCRdb stores this immuneACCESS table with in-frame sequences only. Part of the clones is absent; in the studies checked, under half of the shortfall reflects unresolved V genes, and no reason is known for the rest. The V and J calls and the clone size are those of that table, but D and trimming were determined from the DNA. Across this sample there are about 170,000 clones, with 80% seen only once. About 7% of the sample belongs to the ten largest clones.

This clone was detected once. What antigen it recognizes has not been identified. Qualities for individual bases were not recorded, and no much larger clone is one base off. This clonotype originated in a young man in good health and CMV-seropositive. The sequenced sample consisted of PBMCs.

In nucleotide form, the sequence is TGTGCCACCAGGCTGGCTAGCGGGGGACAAGAGACCCAGTACTTC. It codes for CATRLASGGQETQYF. This chain joins TRBV6-5 to TRBJ2-5, with 10 bases matching TRBD2. The CDR3, from cysteine to phenylalanine, totals 15 residues. Just the 45-base CDR3 DNA is kept, in frame starting at base 1. At the junction V is shortened by 10 bases and J by 2 bases; bases outside the gene matches: 10. CDR1 MNHEY and CDR2 SVGAGI were looked up in the germline V gene.